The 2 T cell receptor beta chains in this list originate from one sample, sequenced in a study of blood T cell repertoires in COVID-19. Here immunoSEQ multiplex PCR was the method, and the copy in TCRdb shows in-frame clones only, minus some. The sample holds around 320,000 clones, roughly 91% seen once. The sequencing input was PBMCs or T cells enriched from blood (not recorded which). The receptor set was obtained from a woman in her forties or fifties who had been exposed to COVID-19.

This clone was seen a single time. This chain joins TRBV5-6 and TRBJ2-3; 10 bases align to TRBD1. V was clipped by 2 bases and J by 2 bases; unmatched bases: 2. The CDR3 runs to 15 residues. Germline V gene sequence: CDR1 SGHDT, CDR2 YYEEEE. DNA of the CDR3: TGTGCCAGCAGCTTTCGACAGGGGGCCACAGATACGCAGTATTTT. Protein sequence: CASSFRQGATDTQYF.

The CDR3 nucleotides read TGTGCCACCAGTGAGGCAAGCGGAGCGGGGGGGAAAAATGAGCAGTTCTTC. Translated: CATSEASGAGGKNEQFF. The chain is built from TRBV24-1 and TRBJ2-1, with 10 bases fitting TRBD2. V shed 4 bases, J shed 7 bases, and the junction held 12 bases outside the gene matches. This CDR3 spans 17 amino acids. Germline values: CDR1 KGHDR, CDR2 SFDVKD.